This record looks at one T cell receptor beta chain sequence and its context. This entry comes from a study of blood T cell repertoires in COVID-19. On the study more broadly: Whether acute or convalescent, the COVID-19 samples came from the United States, Italy and Spain. The analysed material was cDNA or gDNA that came from T cells, B-cell-depleted T cells, or PBMCs.

Authors' methods: It was from reference gene primer amplification that nucleated cell counts were estimated. TCRdb's copy holds only in-frame clones and misses some; the assay was immunoSEQ multiplex PCR. That table furnishes V, J and clone size, whereas the DNA furnished D and trimming. Of hundreds of thousands of clones in the sample, around nine tenths are singletons; the top ten hold approximately 4.3%. Germline CDR1 and CDR2: ENHRY and SYGVKD. V gave up 11 bases and J gave up 1 base, with 9 bases separating them. The CDR3 spans 11 residues. Source material: peripheral blood. The chain links TRBV10-3 to TRBJ2-7; maybe TRBD1 (6 bases). The TCR originated in a woman aged 30 to 39 with acute or convalescent COVID-19. Here the CDR3 DNA reads TGTGCCTCACAGGGATCCTACGAGCAGTACTTC. It is translated as CASQGSYEQYF.